A selection of T cell receptor beta chains follows, all from one sample in a study of T cells in Graves' hyperthyroidism and ophthalmopathy. TCRdb redid the calling of the multiplex PCR reads with MiXCR, one entry per CDR3 protein. In the table there are over 350,000 distinct CDR3 sequences, about 15% of which are singletons. Source material: blood. The receptors stem from a man between 18 and 29 years old with Graves' ophthalmopathy. The CDR3 runs from the conserved cysteine through the conserved F or W. The D gene is left open where the match is weak. Some rows mark clone size as missing; the rest say once, few, many or name a class of expanded clone.

d_gene	abundance	v_gene	j_gene	CDR3aa	CDR3nt
TRBD1	NA	TRBV16	TRBJ1-5	CASSGRGTGSNQPQHF	TGTGCCAGCAGCGGGCGGGGGACAGGGAGCAATCAGCCCCAGCATTTT
TRBD1	many	TRBV10-3	TRBJ2-5	CAISWGQGALETQYF	TGTGCCATCAGCTGGGGACAGGGGGCGTTAGAGACCCAGTACTTC
NA	many	TRBV5-4	TRBJ1-1	CASSLAGRMNTEAFF	TGTGCCAGCAGCTTGGCCGGCAGGATGAACACTGAAGCTTTCTTT
TRBD2	many	TRBV28	TRBJ2-7	CASRGGVYEQYF	TGTGCCAGCAGGGGAGGGGTCTACGAGCAGTACTTC
TRBD1	many	TRBV28	TRBJ1-4	CASNFWGQGSSGQEKLFF	TGTGCCAGCAACTTCTGGGGACAGGGGTCGTCTGGTCAGGAAAAACTGTTTTTT
NA	many	TRBV7-2	TRBJ1-1	CASSLADGREAFF	TGTGCCAGCAGCTTAGCGGATGGGAGGGAAGCTTTCTTT
NA	few	TRBV4-2	TRBJ2-7	CASSQGYTFGEQYF	TGTGCCAGCAGCCAAGGTTACACATTCGGCGAGCAGTACTTC
TRBD1	many	TRBV7-2	TRBJ1-3	CASSWGTGNTIYF	TGTGCCAGCAGCTGGGGGACAGGGAACACCATATATTTT
TRBD1	many	TRBV12-3/TRBV12-4	TRBJ1-1	CASSGGERDRGRNTEAFF	TGTGCCAGCAGTGGGGGGGAGCGGGACAGGGGTCGGAACACTGAAGCTTTCTTT
NA	NA	TRBV5-6	TRBJ2-2	CASTWGSSGELFF	TGTGCCAGCACCTGGGGGTCGTCCGGGGAGCTGTTTTTT
TRBD2	many	TRBV6-1	TRBJ2-7	CASRYRDYHSYEQYF	TGTGCCAGCAGATACCGGGACTACCACTCCTACGAGCAGTACTTC
TRBD2	NA	TRBV6-1	TRBJ2-7	CASSQSAGTSGGSSNYEQYF	TGTGCCAGCAGCCAATCCGCCGGGACTAGCGGGGGGTCTAGTAACTACGAGCAGTACTTC
NA	many	TRBV2	TRBJ1-2	CASRLDPLGYTF	TGTGCCAGCAGATTGGACCCCTTGGGCTACACCTTC
NA	many	TRBV7-2	TRBJ2-1	CASSYDRGYNEQFF	TGTGCCAGCAGCTACGACCGGGGATACAATGAGCAGTTCTTC
NA	many	TRBV24-1	TRBJ2-5	CATSDFRSSYQETQYF	TGTGCCACCAGTGATTTCAGGTCATCGTACCAAGAGACCCAGTACTTC
NA	NA	TRBV12-5	TRBJ2-7	CASGLGYKPARQYF	TGTGCTAGTGGTTTGGGTTATAAACCGGCAAGGCAGTACTTC
NA	NA	TRBV4-1	TRBJ1-2	CASSQVFARLYGYTF	TGCGCCAGCAGCCAAGTCTTTGCCAGACTCTATGGCTACACCTTC
NA	few	TRBV14	TRBJ1-1	CASSQDQLMAFF	TGTGCCAGCAGCCAAGATCAGCTCATGGCTTTCTTT
NA	NA	TRBV30	TRBJ2-4	CAWSTGGQAKNIQYF	TGTGCCTGGAGTACCGGGGGACAGGCCAAAAACATTCAGTACTTC
TRBD2	many	TRBV3-1	TRBJ2-7	CASSPRTSGGSHLYEQYF	TGTGCCAGCAGCCCGAGGACTAGCGGGGGATCCCACCTATACGAGCAGTACTTC
TRBD2	many	TRBV5-1	TRBJ2-5	CASSLDLAGGPETQYF	TGCGCCAGCAGCTTGGATCTAGCGGGGGGGCCCGAGACCCAGTACTTC
NA	NA	TRBV14	TRBJ1-1	CASSQGWVMNTEAFF	TGTGCCAGCAGCCAAGGGTGGGTAATGAACACTGAAGCTTTCTTT
NA	many	TRBV10-3	TRBJ1-1	CAIMGADYTEAFF	TGTGCCATCATGGGGGCAGACTACACTGAAGCTTTCTTT
TRBD2	many	TRBV7-6	TRBJ2-3	CASSLRWREHGDTQYF	TGTGCCAGCAGCTTAAGGTGGCGGGAGCATGGAGATACGCAGTATTTT
TRBD1	few	TRBV20-1	TRBJ2-6	CSALQGSGANVLTF	TGCAGTGCCTTACAGGGGAGTGGGGCCAACGTCCTGACTTTC
NA	many	TRBV29-1	TRBJ1-1	CSVGEGSYTEAFF	TGCAGCGTTGGGGAAGGCAGCTACACTGAAGCTTTCTTT
TRBD1	many	TRBV7-9	TRBJ1-2	CASSVGTGYGYTF	TGTGCCAGCAGCGTTGGGACAGGCTATGGCTACACCTTC
NA	many	TRBV3-1	TRBJ2-1	CASSHRQDTYNEQFF	TGTGCCAGCAGCCATCGGCAGGACACCTACAATGAGCAGTTCTTC
NA	many	TRBV2	TRBJ2-5	CASSPRIPGETQYF	TGTGCCAGCAGTCCAAGGATTCCGGGGGAGACCCAGTACTTC
TRBD1	NA	TRBV19	TRBJ1-4	CASSTTGSEKLFF	TGTGCCAGTAGTACGACAGGGAGTGAAAAACTGTTTTTT
NA	NA	TRBV6-5	TRBJ1-2	CASSYGPQGDYGYTF	TGTGCCAGCAGTTACGGTCCTCAGGGAGACTATGGCTACACCTTC
TRBD2	NA	TRBV2	TRBJ2-5	CASSEGAGTSVQETQYF	TGTGCCAGCAGTGAAGGGGCCGGGACTAGCGTACAAGAGACCCAGTACTTC
NA	few	TRBV27	TRBJ2-7	CASRPLGSDYEQYF	TGTGCCAGCAGACCTTTGGGCTCAGATTACGAGCAGTACTTC
TRBD1	few	TRBV7-9	TRBJ1-2	CASSWGQGANGYTF	TGTGCCAGCAGCTGGGGACAGGGGGCCAACGGCTACACCTTC
TRBD2	many	TRBV7-8	TRBJ2-5	CASSRRGGVQETQYF	TGTGCCAGCAGCCGACGCGGGGGGGTACAAGAGACCCAGTACTTC
NA	many	TRBV7-9	TRBJ1-1	CATDVGEAAFF	TGTGCCACCGATGTTGGGGAGGCAGCTTTCTTT
NA	many	TRBV7-7	TRBJ2-3	CASSLGNADTQYF	TGTGCTAGCAGCTTAGGGAACGCAGATACGCAGTATTTT
TRBD2	many	TRBV10-3	TRBJ2-3	CAISSGGSDTQYF	TGTGCCATCTCTAGCGGGGGGTCGGATACGCAGTATTTT
TRBD1	many	TRBV12-3/TRBV12-4	TRBJ2-3	CASSIQGATTDTQYF	TGTGCCAGCAGCATACAGGGGGCCACCACAGATACGCAGTATTTT
NA	NA	TRBV11-2	TRBJ2-7	CASSPWEGQLRF	TGTGCCAGCAGCCCCTGGGAGGGACAGCTTAGATTC
NA	many	TRBV6-1	TRBJ1-2	CASSGDGNGYTF	TGTGCCAGCAGTGGCGACGGGAATGGCTACACCTTC
NA	many	TRBV20-1	TRBJ1-1	CSATLGRDTEAFF	TGCAGTGCCACCCTGGGCAGGGACACTGAAGCTTTCTTT
TRBD2	few	TRBV4-1	TRBJ2-5	CASSQGLAPETQYF	TGCGCCAGCAGCCAGGGACTAGCACCGGAGACCCAGTACTTC
TRBD2	NA	TRBV15	TRBJ2-1	CATSNLSGSYYNEQFF	TGTGCCACCAGCAACCTCAGCGGGAGCTACTACAATGAGCAGTTCTTC
NA	many	TRBV7-8	TRBJ2-3	CASSLYGGGTDTQYF	TGTGCCAGCAGCTTATACGGCGGGGGCACAGATACGCAGTATTTT
NA	many	TRBV20-1	TRBJ1-2	CSATRQDLRYGYTF	TGCAGTGCTACCAGACAGGATTTGCGATATGGCTACACCTTC
TRBD1	many	TRBV11-2	TRBJ2-7	CASSYQRQGAGEQYF	TGTGCCAGCAGCTATCAACGCCAGGGGGCAGGGGAGCAGTACTTC
NA	many	TRBV27	TRBJ1-3	CASLSLAGNTIYF	TGTGCCAGCCTCAGCCTGGCAGGAAACACCATATATTTT
TRBD1	many	TRBV6-1	TRBJ1-2	CASSESGTASGYTF	TGTGCCAGCAGTGAATCCGGGACAGCCTCTGGCTACACCTTC
NA	NA	TRBV4-1	TRBJ2-7	CASSQIVPGGEQYF	TGCGCCAGCAGCCAGATCGTGCCTGGTGGAGAGCAGTACTTC
NA	many	TRBV3-1	TRBJ2-4	CASSQGNSPKNIQYF	TGTGCCAGCAGCCAAGGCAACAGCCCCAAAAACATTCAGTACTTC
NA	many	TRBV11-2	TRBJ1-2	CASSLGQGMGGYTF	TGTGCCAGCAGCCTCGGTCAGGGAATGGGCGGCTACACCTTC
TRBD2	NA	TRBV5-1	TRBJ2-3	CASHGLAGTDTQYF	TGCGCCAGCCACGGACTAGCTGGCACAGATACGCAGTATTTT
TRBD1	many	TRBV20-1	TRBJ2-1	CSARDDRGSNNEQFF	TGCAGTGCTAGAGACGACAGGGGTTCTAACAATGAGCAGTTCTTC
TRBD2	many	TRBV3-1	TRBJ2-5	CASSHGLAGRETQYF	TGTGCCAGCAGCCACGGACTAGCGGGAAGAGAGACCCAGTACTTC
NA	many	TRBV5-1	TRBJ2-3	CASSLSVADTQYF	TGCGCCAGCAGCTTGTCGGTAGCTGATACGCAGTATTTT
TRBD2	many	TRBV5-1	TRBJ2-1	CASSLGTTSGRASYNEQFF	TGCGCCAGCAGCTTGGGGACAACTAGCGGGAGGGCCTCCTACAATGAGCAGTTCTTC
NA	many	TRBV7-8	TRBJ1-1	CASSLNKRGTEAFF	TGTGCCAGCAGCTTGAATAAGAGGGGAACTGAAGCTTTCTTT
NA	many	TRBV3-1	TRBJ1-1	CASSPGFRTEAFF	TGTGCCAGCAGCCCCGGGTTCCGCACTGAAGCTTTCTTT
TRBD1	NA	TRBV6-5	TRBJ1-2	CASSYSRTGAFWGYTF	TGTGCCAGCAGTTACTCCCGGACAGGGGCCTTTTGGGGCTACACCTTC